Below are 25 T cell receptor beta chains sequenced from a single sample in a study of cytomegalovirus exposure and HLA in healthy donors. With 60 Vbeta and 13 Jbeta primers, the PCR was carried out. Profiled with immunoSEQ multiplex PCR; TCRdb holds only in-frame clones, not every one. The table shows 100,000 to 150,000 clones, with around 79% occurring only once. The specimen was PBMCs. The receptors stem from a middle-aged woman in good health and CMV-seronegative.

The chain links TRBV28 to TRBJ2-7, with D tentatively TRBD1 (5 bases). The CDR3 totals 14 residues. Germline CDR1 is MDHEN and CDR2 is SYDVKM. Trimming removed 3 bases from V and 2 bases from J, with 11 bases in between. CDR3 in DNA: TGTGCCAGCAGTTTCAGGGCAGGCACCTACGAGCAGTACTTC. It is translated as CASSFRAGTYEQYF. Supplemented by reference TRBV28 and TRBJ2-7, the full variable domain reads DVKVTQSSRYLVKRTGEKVFLECVQDMDHENMFWYRQDPGLGLRLIYFSYDVKMKEKGDIPEGYSVSREKKERFSLILESASTNQTSMYLCASSFRAGTYEQYFGPGTRLTVT.

The rearrangement links TRBV5-4 to TRBJ2-4, with 8 bases fitting TRBD2. From germline, CDR1 is SGHNT and CDR2 YYREEE (reference sequence). V lost 1 base and J lost 2; bases outside the gene matches: 2. This CDR3 region has 15 residues. Written as DNA, the CDR3 is TGTGCCAGCAGCTTGCGTAGCGGGACCAAAAACATTCAGTACTTC. It specifies CASSLRSGTKNIQYF.

The gene calls are TRBV5-4 and TRBJ1-3, with TRBD1 as a possible D gene (6 bases). The germline V and J ends were trimmed by 6 bases and 1 base, with 17 bases remaining between them. Germline V gene data show CDR1 as SGHNT and CDR2 as YYREEE (reference sequence). CDR3 length equals 16 residues. The CDR3 region has the DNA TGTGCCAGCACACTCCGGGACAAAGATTCTGGAAACACCATATATTTT. Protein: CASTLRDKDSGNTIYF.

This clone was detected once. V usage is TRBV28 and J usage is TRBJ2-3, with 7 nucleotides matching TRBD1. V shed 6 bases and J 3 bases; nucleotides not matched to a gene: 12. The CDR3 runs 16 residues. Germline V gene data show CDR1 as MDHEN and CDR2 as SYDVKM. CDR3 bases: TGTGCCAGCAGCAAAAGACAGGGACGTCCGACAGATACGCAGTATTTT. Translating gives CASSKRQGRPTDTQYF.

The sample holds a few counts of this clone. The chain has TRBV7-9 and TRBJ1-2, with D possibly TRBD1 on 6 matching bases. Germline CDR1 reads SEHNR; CDR2 reads FQNEAQ (reference sequence). CDR3 length: 16 residues. The ends were cut back, 3 bases at V and 4 bases at J, with 18 bases in the middle. The CDR3 DNA is TGTGCCAGCAGCTTTGGACAGAGAACTCTCGGCTATGGCTACACCTTC. This gives the protein CASSFGQRTLGYGYTF. Together with reference TRBV7-9 and TRBJ1-2, the CDR3 gives the full variable domain: DTGVSQNPRHKITKRGQNVTFRCDPISEHNRLYWYRQTLGQGPEFLTYFQNEAQLEKSRLLSDRFSAERPKGSFSTLEIQRTEQGDSAMYLCASSFGQRTLGYGYTFGSGTRLTVV.

This sequence joins TRBV6-5 and TRBJ1-2; the match to TRBD1 covers 8 bases. Per germline, CDR1 MNHEY and CDR2 SVGAGI. V was pared by 6 bases and J by 0 bases, with 3 bases of the junction left unmatched. The CDR3 is 14 amino acids. The CDR3 coding sequence is TGTGCCAGCAGATCGACAGGGGCTAACTATGGCTACACCTTC. Encoded protein: CASRSTGANYGYTF.

In its sample, this clone was seen a few times. CDR3 sequence: CASSVEPSVSYNEQFF. DNA for the CDR3: TGTGCCAGCAGCGTAGAACCTAGCGTGTCCTACAATGAGCAGTTCTTC. The V call is TRBV9, the J call TRBJ2-1; D might be TRBD2 (6 bases). The CDR3 sequence is 16 residues long. With 0 bases removed from V and 1 base from J, the gap between germline ends came to 11 bases. Germline CDR1 and CDR2: SGDLS and YYNGEE.

This chain uses TRBV6-5 with TRBJ1-2, with TRBD1 identical over 7 bases. The V gene's germline CDR1 is MNHEY and CDR2 SVGAGI. This CDR3 is built from 16 residues. The ends lost 0 bases at V and 4 bases at J; junction bases unmatched: 8. Written as DNA, the CDR3 is TGTGCCAGCAGTTACTCCAGACAGGGCGAACTCTATGGCTACACCTTC. Amino acids: CASSYSRQGELYGYTF.

A single count supports this clone. One end of the junction fails to match germline, which may point to a read error. CDR3 bases: TGTTCCAGCAGCTTAGGACTGTATAACTACAATGAAAAACTGTTTTTT. Encoded protein: CSSSLGLYNYNEKLFF. The V and J genes are TRBV7-9 and TRBJ1-4; D ambiguous. The CDR3 extends over 16 amino acids. Germline CDR1 is SEHNR and CDR2 is FQNEAQ (reference sequence).

This chain joins TRBV10-3 and TRBJ2-1; 12 positions match TRBD1. This CDR3 is built from 14 residues. The ends lost 7 bases at V and 9 bases at J; junction bases unmatched: 7. In germline, CDR1 is ENHRY, CDR2 SYGVKD. DNA for the CDR3: TGTGCCATCACCCCGGGACAGGGGGCTGTTGAGCAGTTCTTC. Its protein product is CAITPGQGAVEQFF.

Many counts were recorded for this clone. This sample also contains other DNA sequences that code for the same CDR3. The V gene is TRBV5-6, the J gene TRBJ2-7, with 7 bases identical to TRBD2. J gave up 2 bases and V 4 bases, and 3 bases lay outside the gene matches. There are 13 residues in the CDR3. Germline values: CDR1 SGHDT, CDR2 YYEEEE. The CDR3 region is CASSLGTTYEQYF. CDR3 coding DNA: TGTGCCAGCAGCCTCGGGACTACCTACGAGCAGTACTTC. The full variable domain, in which reference TRBV5-6 and TRBJ2-7 provide the parts outside the CDR3, is DAGVTQSPTHLIKTRGQQVTLRCSPKSGHDTVSWYQQALGQGPQFIFQYYEEEERQRGNFPDRFSGHQFPNYSSELNVNALLLGDSALYLCASSLGTTYEQYFGPGTRLTVT.

The V gene is TRBV18, the J gene TRBJ1-2, with D uncertain. This CDR3 spans 13 amino acids. V was pared by 2 bases and J by 8 bases, with 12 bases between. Germline CDR1 KGHSH, CDR2 LQKENI. CDR3 residues: CASSPGGDLGYTF. The CDR3 DNA reads as TGTGCCAGCTCACCAGGCGGGGATTTGGGCTACACCTTC.

The CDR3 DNA sequence: TGTGCCAGCAGCCCAACAGGGGGCAGGGACGAGCAGTACTTC. Its translation: CASSPTGGRDEQYF. This chain joins TRBV4-2 and TRBJ2-7; 9 nucleotides agree with TRBD1. With 4 bases clipped from V and 5 bases from J, the junction kept 6 bases outside the gene matches. Germline V gene lookup returns CDR1 LGHNA and CDR2 YNFKEQ. The length of the CDR3 is 14 residues.

The rearrangement joins TRBV5-1 to TRBJ1-1; D not certain. The CDR3 extends over 15 amino acids. Germline CDR1 SGHRS, CDR2 YFSETQ. Trimming removed 4 bases from V and 3 bases from J, with 16 bases in between. This chain's CDR3 is CASSPVVLVDTEAFF. CDR3 nucleotides: TGCGCCAGCAGCCCCGTAGTTTTAGTGGACACTGAAGCTTTCTTT.

The genes are TRBV4-1 and TRBJ2-2, with 7 bases aligning to TRBD2. The CDR3 runs 15 residues. The J segment lost 4 bases and the V segment lost 4 bases, leaving 6 bases of the junction unmatched. The germline V gene encodes CDR1 MGHRA and CDR2 YSYEKL. CDR3 region: CASSPQRGSTGELFF. CDR3 coding DNA: TGCGCCAGCAGCCCGCAGCGGGGCTCCACCGGGGAGCTGTTTTTT.

The chain joins TRBV5-1 to TRBJ1-2, with 7 nucleotides matching TRBD1. Germline CDR1 is SGHRS and CDR2 is YFSETQ. The CDR3 has 18 amino acids. V lost 2 bases, J lost 10 bases, and 23 bases stayed unmatched. The CDR3 region is CASSFDDRVGRNGDVYTF. In DNA, the CDR3 is TGCGCCAGCAGCTTCGACGACAGGGTCGGTCGTAATGGTGATGTCTACACCTTC. Full variable domain (missing parts from reference TRBV5-1 and TRBJ1-2): KAGVTQTPRYLIKTRGQQVTLSCSPISGHRSVSWYQQTPGQGLQFLFEYFSETQRNKGNFPGRFSGRQFSNSRSEMNVSTLELGDSALYLCASSFDDRVGRNGDVYTFGSGTRLTVV.

The chain carries TRBV6-5 and TRBJ2-7; 12 bases are a match to TRBD2. This CDR3 is 14 amino acids long. CDR1 MNHEY and CDR2 SVGAGI come from the germline V gene. V lost 6 bases to trimming and J lost 2 bases; unmatched junction nucleotides: 2. In DNA, the CDR3 is TGTGCCAGCAGCTCTAGCGGGAGGGCCTACGAGCAGTACTTC. It translates to CASSSSGRAYEQYF.

The chain recombines TRBV7-9 with TRBJ2-1; 8 nucleotides match TRBD1. Germline lookup yields CDR1 SEHNR and CDR2 FQNEAQ (reference sequence). V lost 2 bases, J lost 4 bases, and 7 bases stayed unmatched. The length of the CDR3 is 16 residues. CDR3 sequence (DNA): TGTGCCAGCAGCTTACCGGACAGGGTTTTATACAATGAGCAGTTCTTC. This codes for CASSLPDRVLYNEQFF.

The chain links TRBV4-1 to TRBJ1-4, with TRBD1 as a possible D gene (5 bases). This CDR3 is 16 amino acids long. Looked up from germline, CDR1 is MGHRA and CDR2 is YSYEKL. Trimming stripped 3 bases from V and 8 bases from J, with 19 bases between. The CDR3 DNA follows: TGCGCCAGCAGCCACGTGCGGGGGTCCCTACGGGAAAAACTGTTTTTT. Translation gives CASSHVRGSLREKLFF.

This clone was found a few times. This chain joins TRBV28 and TRBJ2-7; 8 bases match TRBD1. The junction had 4 bases not matched to a gene; V was cut back by 6 bases and J by 3 bases. The CDR3 covers 13 residues. CDR1 and CDR2 (germline): MDHEN, SYDVKM. CDR3 DNA sequence: TGTGCCAGCAGGCGACAGGGGCTCTACGAGCAGTACTTC. As protein: CASRRQGLYEQYF.

The chain combines TRBV7-3 with TRBJ2-7; D perhaps matches TRBD2 (5 bases). The CDR3 is 12 amino acids. The V and J ends lost 6 bases and 5 bases respectively, with 11 bases between them. CDR1 and CDR2 from the germline V gene are SGHTA and FQGTGA. Here the CDR3 DNA reads TGTGCCAGCAGTGATAGCGTGCACGAGCAGTACTTC. Translated: CASSDSVHEQYF.

The chain has TRBV29-1 and TRBJ1-1; TRBD1 aligns across 7 bases. V was pared by 4 bases and J by 4 bases, with 12 bases of the junction left unmatched. Per the germline V gene, CDR1 is SQVTM and CDR2 is ANQGSEA. This CDR3 has 15 residues. The CDR3 sequence is CSVAGLRGQVTEAFF. The DNA for the CDR3 is TGCAGCGTTGCGGGTTTAAGGGGGCAGGTCACTGAAGCTTTCTTT.

The chain recombines TRBV5-5 with TRBJ2-7, with D unresolved. Germline assignment: CDR1 SGHKS and CDR2 YYEKEE (reference sequence). V was trimmed by 0 bases and J by 2 bases, leaving 6 bases between them. This CDR3 contains 13 residues. The CDR3 protein is CASSLVRAYEQYF. In nucleotides, the CDR3 is TGTGCCAGCAGCTTGGTTCGGGCCTACGAGCAGTACTTC.

The J gene is TRBJ1-2, the V gene TRBV28; the D is unclear. Germline V lookup: CDR1 MDHEN, CDR2 SYDVKM. The CDR3 has 13 amino acids. The V end was cut by 2 bases, the J end by 4 bases, with 8 bases between. The CDR3 nucleotides are TGTGCCAGCAGTTTAGCGGCTTCCTATGGCTACACCTTC. Protein product: CASSLAASYGYTF.

The chain couples TRBV6-6 to TRBJ2-1, with TRBD2 matching over 8 bases. After removal of 4 bases from V and 15 bases from J, the junction contained 17 bases not matched to a gene. CDR1 is MNHNY and CDR2 is SVGAGI in the germline V gene (reference sequence). CDR3 length: 15 amino acids. The chain's CDR3 is CASSFEGRGGNRRFF. CDR3 DNA sequence: TGTGCCAGCAGTTTTGAGGGCCGGGGGGGAAACAGACGGTTCTTC.